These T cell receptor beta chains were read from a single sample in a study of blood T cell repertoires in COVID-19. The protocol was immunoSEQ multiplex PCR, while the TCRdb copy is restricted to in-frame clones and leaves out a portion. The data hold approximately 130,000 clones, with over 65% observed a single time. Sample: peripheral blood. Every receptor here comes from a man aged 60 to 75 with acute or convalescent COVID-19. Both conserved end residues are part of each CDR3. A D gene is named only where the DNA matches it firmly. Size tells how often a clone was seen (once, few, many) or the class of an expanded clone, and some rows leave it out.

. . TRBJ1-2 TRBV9 CASSAPSQGKYGYTF TGTGCCAGCAGCGCCCCCTCCCAGGGAAAGTATGGCTACACCTTC
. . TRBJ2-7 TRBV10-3 CASVQGDGAAGILSYEQYF TGCGCCTCGGTCCAGGGGGACGGTGCAGCGGGTATACTCTCCTACGAGCAGTACTTC
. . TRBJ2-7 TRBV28 CASSLPDYEQYF TGTGCCAGCAGTTTGCCAGACTACGAGCAGTACTTC
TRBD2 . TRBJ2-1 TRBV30 CAWTQTGLAASNEQFF TGTGCCTGGACCCAAACCGGACTAGCGGCATCCAATGAGCAGTTCTTC
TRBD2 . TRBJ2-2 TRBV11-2 CASSLISGRSGELFF TGTGCCAGCAGCTTAATTAGCGGGAGATCCGGGGAGCTGTTTTTT
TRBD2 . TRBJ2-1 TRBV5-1 CASSLAWREVSYNEQFF TGCGCCAGCAGCTTGGCGTGGCGGGAGGTTTCCTACAATGAGCAGTTCTTC
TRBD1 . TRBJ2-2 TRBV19 CASSIAPNDRGYLNTGELFF TGTGCCAGTAGTATCGCTCCTAACGACAGGGGCTACCTGAACACCGGGGAGCTGTTTTTT
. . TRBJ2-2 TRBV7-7 CASSLGGYLAGELFF TGTGCCAGCAGCTTAGGCGGGTACTTGGCCGGGGAGCTGTTTTTT
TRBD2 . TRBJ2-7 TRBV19 CASSIGGSEQYF TGTGCCAGTAGTATAGGCGGGAGCGAGCAGTACTTC
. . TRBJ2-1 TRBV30 CAWSRPVGSYNEQFF TGTGCCTGGAGTCGCCCCGTCGGCTCCTACAATGAGCAGTTCTTC
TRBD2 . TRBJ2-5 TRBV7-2 CASSLNLAGETQYF TGTGCCAGCAGCTTAAACTTAGCGGGAGAGACCCAGTACTTC
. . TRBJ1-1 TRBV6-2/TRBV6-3 CASSSANPGTEAFF TGTGCCAGCAGTTCGGCGAATCCGGGGACTGAAGCTTTCTTT
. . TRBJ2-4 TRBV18 CASSPLGRAVDKNIQYF TGTGCCAGCTCACCACTGGGCAGGGCGGTCGACAAAAACATTCAGTACTTC
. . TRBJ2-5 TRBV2 CASSGSNAYGETQYF TGTGCCAGCAGTGGGTCCAACGCCTACGGAGAGACCCAGTACTTC
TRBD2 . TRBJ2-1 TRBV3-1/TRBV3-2 CASSQGTSGLYQFF TGTGCCAGCAGCCAAGGGACTAGCGGGTTGTATCAGTTCTTC
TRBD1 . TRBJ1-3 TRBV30 CAWTSTGYENTIYF TGTGCCTGGACCTCGACAGGGTATGAAAACACCATATATTTT
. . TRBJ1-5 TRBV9 CASSVGGQGNQPQHF TGTGCCAGCAGCGTAGGGGGGCAGGGCAATCAGCCCCAGCATTTT
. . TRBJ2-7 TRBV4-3 CASSQGRDSSYEQYF TGCGCCAGCAGCCAAGGGCGGGATAGCTCCTACGAGCAGTACTTC
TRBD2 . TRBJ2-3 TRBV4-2 CASSQEGGAGTDTQYF TGTGCCAGCAGCCAAGAGGGAGGGGCCGGGACAGATACGCAGTATTTT
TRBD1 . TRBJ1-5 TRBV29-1 CSVAQGASDQPQHF TGCAGCGTCGCTCAGGGGGCGTCGGATCAGCCCCAGCATTTT
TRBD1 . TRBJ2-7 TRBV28 CASSARQGPITYEQYF TGTGCCAGCAGTGCCCGACAGGGGCCGATTACCTACGAGCAGTACTTC
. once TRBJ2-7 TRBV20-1 CSPQGGEQYF TGCAGCCCTCAAGGGGGCGAGCAGTACTTC
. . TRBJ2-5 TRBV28 CASKQGLFQETQYF TGTGCCAGCAAGCAGGGACTCTTCCAAGAGACCCAGTACTTC
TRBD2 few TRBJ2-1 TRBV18 CASSLTSGDHNEQFF TGTGCCAGCTCACTGACTAGCGGCGACCACAATGAGCAGTTCTTC
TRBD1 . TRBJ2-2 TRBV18 CASSRQGAGSNTGELFF TGTGCCAGCTCCCGTCAGGGGGCAGGTTCGAACACCGGGGAGCTGTTTTTT
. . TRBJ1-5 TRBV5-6 CASSLDRGANQPQHF TGTGCCAGCAGCTTGGATCGCGGAGCCAATCAGCCCCAGCATTTT
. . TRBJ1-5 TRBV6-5 CASSFHSNQPQHF TGTGCCAGCAGTTTCCATAGCAATCAGCCCCAGCATTTT
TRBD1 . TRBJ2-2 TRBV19 CASSIHRGNTGELFF TGTGCCAGTAGTATTCACAGGGGGAACACCGGGGAGCTGTTTTTT
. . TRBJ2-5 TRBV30 CAWSGQVLGETQYF TGTGCCTGGAGTGGACAGGTCCTCGGAGAGACCCAGTACTTC
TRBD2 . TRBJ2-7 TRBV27 CASRPGTTLYEQYF TGTGCCAGCAGACCCGGGACTACCCTCTACGAGCAGTACTTC
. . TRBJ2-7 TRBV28 CASSFPRGAYEQYF TGTGCCAGCAGTTTTCCCAGGGGAGCCTACGAGCAGTACTTC
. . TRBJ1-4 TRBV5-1 CASSVSMTTNEKLFF TGCGCCAGCAGTGTGTCTATGACAACTAATGAAAAACTGTTTTTT
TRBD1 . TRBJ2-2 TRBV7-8 CASSSGQGSNTGELFF TGTGCCAGCAGCTCGGGACAGGGGTCGAACACCGGGGAGCTGTTTTTT
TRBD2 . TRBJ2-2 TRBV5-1 CASSFYSGRVNTGELFF TGCGCCAGCAGCTTTTACAGCGGGAGGGTGAACACCGGGGAGCTGTTTTTT
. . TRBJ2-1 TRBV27 CASRPPQRVDEQFF TGTGCCAGCAGGCCCCCCCAGCGGGTCGATGAGCAGTTCTTC
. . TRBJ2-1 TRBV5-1 CASSLTLGTGEQFF TGCGCCAGCAGCCTCACCCTGGGTACGGGTGAGCAGTTCTTC
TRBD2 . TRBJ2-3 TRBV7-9 CASSRLAGVLADTQYF TGTGCCAGCAGCAGGCTAGCGGGAGTTTTAGCAGATACGCAGTATTTT
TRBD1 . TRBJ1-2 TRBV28 CASSLDRGRNTF TGTGCCAGCAGTTTAGACAGGGGACGAAATACCTTC